This T cell receptor (beta chain) was profiled in a study of identifying expanded T cells in peripheral blood. Profiling relied on immunoSEQ multiplex PCR, and the TCRdb table lists in-frame clones only, not all of them. The top ten clones hold less than 4% of a sample with 100,000 to 150,000 clones, 75% to 90% of them seen once. Germline V gene data show CDR1 as SGHKS and CDR2 as YYEKEE (reference sequence). This CDR3 contains 18 residues. V lost 0 bases to trimming and J lost 6 bases; unmatched junction nucleotides: 12. This chain connects TRBV5-5 to TRBJ1-5, with TRBD1 matching 10 bases. This TCR was recovered from a person between 18 and 75 years old in good health. The sequenced sample was blood. The CDR3 DNA reads as TGTGCCAGCAGCTTGGCCGACGAGGGACAGGGGTTGTCTCAGCCCCAGCATTTT. It encodes CASSLADEGQGLSQPQHF.